This TCR beta chain was obtained from a study of blood T cell repertoires in COVID-19. Study background: Samples of COVID-19 (acute and convalescent) were obtained from the United States, Italy and Spain. PBMCs, B-cell-depleted T cells, or T cells were the source of the cDNA or gDNA that made up the material.

Original analysis: Scientists estimated how many nucleated cells there were by amplifying reference gene primers. Clones were sequenced by immunoSEQ multiplex PCR, and TCRdb holds only the in-frame ones, with some missing. Clone size and V and J calls were adopted from that table, with D and trimming inferred from the DNA. The data contain 70,000 or so clones, more than 75% of them singletons. This CDR3 is built from 15 residues. The V gene end was trimmed by 3 bases and the J gene end by 2 bases; junction bases not matched to a gene: 4. Germline assignment: CDR1 MNHNS and CDR2 SASEGT. Material for sequencing was peripheral blood. The sequence was collected from a woman aged 18 to 35 with acute or convalescent COVID-19. The chain links TRBV6-1 to TRBJ2-3; TRBD2 agrees at 8 bases. The CDR3 sequence is CASSEASGSTDTQYF. The DNA for the CDR3 is TGTGCCAGCAGTGAGGCTAGCGGGTCCACAGATACGCAGTATTTT.